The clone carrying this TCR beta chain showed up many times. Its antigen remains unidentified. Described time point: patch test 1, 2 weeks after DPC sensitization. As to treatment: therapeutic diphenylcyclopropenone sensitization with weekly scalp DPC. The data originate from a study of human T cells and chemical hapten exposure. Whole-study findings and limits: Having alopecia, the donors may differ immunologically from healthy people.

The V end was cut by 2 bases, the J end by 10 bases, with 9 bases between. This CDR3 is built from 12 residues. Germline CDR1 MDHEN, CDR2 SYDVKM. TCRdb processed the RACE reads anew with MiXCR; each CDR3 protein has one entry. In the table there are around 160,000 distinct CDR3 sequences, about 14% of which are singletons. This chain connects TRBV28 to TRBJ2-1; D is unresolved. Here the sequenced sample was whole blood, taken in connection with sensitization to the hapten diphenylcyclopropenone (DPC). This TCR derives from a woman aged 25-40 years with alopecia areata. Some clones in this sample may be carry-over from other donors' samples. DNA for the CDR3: TGTGCCAGCAGTTTAACGGCCGGGGAGCAGTTCTTC. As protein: CASSLTAGEQFF.